This passage covers 16 T cell receptor beta chains from one sample sequenced in a study of cytomegalovirus exposure and HLA in healthy donors. PCR primers comprised 60 Vbeta and 13 Jbeta primers. The assay was immunoSEQ multiplex PCR, and TCRdb's table has in-frame clones only and misses some. This sample yields about 150,000 clones, of which under 90% are seen a single time; approximately 2.7% belongs to the top ten. Specimen: PBMCs. Every receptor here comes from a boy aged 2-15 years in good health and CMV-seronegative.

The J gene is TRBJ2-7, the V gene TRBV15; D call uncertain. Germline V gene sequence: CDR1 LNHNV, CDR2 YYDKDF (reference sequence). The CDR3 totals 13 residues. V lost 5 bases and J lost 1, with 9 bases in between. The CDR3 sequence: CATSYTKSYEQYF. Written as DNA, the CDR3 is TGTGCCACCAGCTATACTAAGTCCTACGAGCAGTACTTC.

This rearrangement joins TRBV28 to TRBJ2-1, with TRBD2 identical over 14 bases. After removal of 5 bases from V and 9 bases from J, the junction contained 9 bases not matched to a gene. This CDR3 has 16 residues. Germline V gene lookup returns CDR1 MDHEN and CDR2 SYDVKM. CDR3 coding DNA: TGTGCCAGCAGTGTTCCGGGACTAGCGGGAGCCGGTGAGCAGTTCTTC. Translated: CASSVPGLAGAGEQFF.

This sequence joins TRBV19 and TRBJ1-4, with 7 bases fitting TRBD1. Trimming removed 7 bases from V and 7 bases from J; junction bases left unmatched: 12. CDR3 length equals 15 residues. CDR1 and CDR2 (germline): LNHDA, SQIVND (reference sequence). The CDR3 reads CASTTGPFRAEKLFF. The CDR3 DNA is TGTGCCAGTACGACAGGGCCCTTTCGGGCTGAAAAACTGTTTTTT.

The V call is TRBV5-6, the J call TRBJ1-5; D unclear. CDR3 length: 14 residues. With 2 bases removed from V and 0 bases from J, the gap between germline ends came to 6 bases. Per the germline V gene, CDR1 is SGHDT and CDR2 is YYEEEE. Here the CDR3 reads CASSFRYSNQPQHF. The CDR3 DNA is TGTGCCAGCAGCTTCCGGTATAGCAATCAGCCCCAGCATTTT.

CDR3 sequence reads: CASSPRTGLDGNTIYF. DNA of the CDR3: TGTGCCAGTAGTCCCCGGACAGGGCTCGACGGAAACACCATATATTTT. The chain links TRBV19 to TRBJ1-3; TRBD1 matches at 8 bases. Germline loops: CDR1 LNHDA, CDR2 SQIVND (reference sequence). V lost 5 bases and J lost 4; bases outside the gene matches: 10. The CDR3 is 16 residues long.

The V and J genes are TRBV9 and TRBJ1-1; perhaps TRBD1 as D (6 bases). Germline V CDR1 and CDR2: SGDLS, YYNGEE. With 3 bases removed from V and 1 base from J, the gap between germline ends came to 10 bases. This CDR3 has 14 residues. The CDR3 nucleotides read TGTGCCAGCAGCGATGTACAGGGGAACACTGAAGCTTTCTTT. Translation gives CASSDVQGNTEAFF.

Notes on this clone: The sample contains more than one DNA sequence encoding this CDR3. The genes are TRBV12-5 and TRBJ1-1; 7 bases match TRBD1. The CDR3 is 15 amino acids. The V gene end was trimmed by 3 bases and the J gene end by 5 bases; junction bases not matched to a gene: 9. CDR1 is LGHNT and CDR2 is FRNRAP in the germline V gene. This CDR3 is CASGFLTGFGTEAFF. CDR3 nucleotides: TGTGCTAGTGGTTTCCTGACAGGGTTTGGAACTGAAGCTTTCTTT. Together with reference TRBV12-5 and TRBJ1-1, the CDR3 gives the full variable domain: DARVTQTPRHKVTEMGQEVTMRCQPILGHNTVFWYRQTMMQGLELLAYFRNRAPLDDSGMPKDRFSAEMPDATLATLKIQPSEPRDSAVYFCASGFLTGFGTEAFFGQGTRLTVV.

V usage is TRBV28 and J usage is TRBJ2-7, with a tentative D call TRBD2 (6 bases). Germline V gene sequence: CDR1 MDHEN, CDR2 SYDVKM. The CDR3 extends over 13 amino acids. V was clipped by 8 bases and J by 3 bases, with 14 bases between them. This CDR3 is CASGRDGLYEQYF. In DNA, the CDR3 is TGTGCCAGCGGGCGGGACGGACTCTACGAGCAGTACTTC. Supplemented by reference TRBV28 and TRBJ2-7, the full variable domain reads DVKVTQSSRYLVKRTGEKVFLECVQDMDHENMFWYRQDPGLGLRLIYFSYDVKMKEKGDIPEGYSVSREKKERFSLILESASTNQTSMYLCASGRDGLYEQYFGPGTRLTVT.

This chain links TRBV7-9 with TRBJ1-2; no firm D call. Germline CDR1 SEHNR, CDR2 FQNEAQ (reference sequence). The CDR3 length is 13 residues. V was shortened by 0 bases and J by 8 bases, with 10 bases between the two germline ends. CDR3 amino acids: CASSLASWEGYTF. For the CDR3, the DNA is TGTGCCAGCAGCTTAGCGTCGTGGGAGGGCTACACCTTC.

CDR3 residues: CASSLGSTGWSYEQYF. The CDR3 nucleotides read TGTGCCAGCAGCTTAGGCTCCACAGGGTGGTCCTACGAGCAGTACTTC. V usage is TRBV13 and J usage is TRBJ2-7; perhaps TRBD1 as D (6 bases). Trimming cost V 0 bases and J 1 base, with 13 bases left between them. The CDR3 has 16 amino acids. Germline-derived CDR1 and CDR2 are PRHDT and FYEKMQ (reference sequence).

V usage is TRBV5-6 and J usage is TRBJ2-7, with D tentatively TRBD1 (5 bases). CDR1 is SGHDT, CDR2 YYEEEE, per germline. V shed 2 bases and J shed 2 bases, with 14 bases lying between them. The CDR3 totals 15 residues. The CDR3 loop is CASSLAAPGTYEQYF. The CDR3 nucleotides read TGTGCCAGCAGCTTAGCCGCGCCAGGGACCTACGAGCAGTACTTC.

V and J are TRBV7-8 and TRBJ2-2; 10 bases line up with TRBD2. The CDR3 sequence is 17 residues long. Looked up from germline, CDR1 is SGHVS and CDR2 is FQNEAQ. V dropped 4 bases and J dropped 6; count of bases not matched to a gene: 11. In nucleotides, the CDR3 is TGTGCCAGCAGCTCCCGGCGTCTAGCGGGAGAGGCCGGGGAGCTGTTTTTT. It is translated as CASSSRRLAGEAGELFF. Supplemented by reference TRBV7-8 and TRBJ2-2, the full variable domain reads GAGVSQSPRYKVAKRGQDVALRCDPISGHVSLFWYQQALGQGPEFLTYFQNEAQLDKSGLPSDRFFAERPEGSVSTLKIQRTQQEDSAVYLCASSSRRLAGEAGELFFGEGSRLTVL.

The J gene is TRBJ2-3, the V gene TRBV29-1, with D maybe TRBD1 (6 bases). Germline V CDR1 and CDR2: SQVTM, ANQGSEA. This CDR3 region has 11 residues. The V gene lost 5 bases and the J gene lost 6 bases, with 9 bases spanning the gap. DNA of the CDR3: TGCAGCGTTACCAGGGGTGATACGCAGTATTTT. Encoded protein: CSVTRGDTQYF.

The V call is TRBV7-2, the J call TRBJ2-7; D unclear. CDR3 size: 14 residues. Germline assignment: CDR1 SGHTA and CDR2 FQGNSA. Deletions cut 5 bases from V and 0 bases from J, with 11 bases between. DNA of the CDR3: TGTGCCAGCAGCCGTGACATGAACTCCTACGAGCAGTACTTC. Translated, it gives CASSRDMNSYEQYF.

V and J are TRBV30 and TRBJ1-2; D perhaps matches TRBD1 (6 bases). With 0 bases removed from V and 1 base from J, the gap between germline ends came to 6 bases. Per the germline V gene, CDR1 is GTSNPN and CDR2 is SVGIG (reference sequence). The CDR3 loop spans 13 amino acids. CDR3 DNA: TGTGCCTGGAGTGTGGACAGTAACTATGGCTACACCTTC. Encoded protein: CAWSVDSNYGYTF.

This chain uses TRBV6-5 with TRBJ2-7; tentatively, D is TRBD2 (5 bases). V was shortened by 2 bases and J by 0 bases, with 8 bases between the two germline ends. In germline, CDR1 is MNHEY, CDR2 SVGAGI. The CDR3 is 14 residues long. This CDR3 is CASSYNRDSYEQYF. CDR3 sequence (DNA): TGTGCCAGCAGTTACAACCGGGACTCCTACGAGCAGTACTTC.